This T cell receptor (beta chain) originates from a study of blood T cell repertoires in COVID-19. Study as a whole: Spain, Italy and the United States supplied samples that represented acute and convalescent COVID-19. Sources were T cells, B-cell-depleted T cells, or PBMCs; the material itself was cDNA or gDNA.

Per the germline V gene, CDR1 is SGHNT and CDR2 is YENEEA. Germline trimming cut 5 bases from V and 7 bases from J; bases unmatched to any gene: 8. This CDR3 has 13 amino acids. Authors' methods: Nucleated cell number was recorded as an estimate derived from reference gene primer amplification. Here immunoSEQ multiplex PCR was the method, and the copy in TCRdb shows in-frame clones only, minus some. V, J and clone size derive from that table, while D and trimming were established from the DNA sequence. The profile shows 200,000 to 250,000 clones, more than 75% of them singletons. This clonotype was obtained from a woman aged 65 to 85 with active or convalescent COVID-19. Sequencing was done on a sample of peripheral blood. The chain recombines TRBV11-3 with TRBJ2-7, with TRBD1 matching 7 bases. CDR3 region: CASSLGTVGEQYF. DNA for the CDR3: TGTGCCAGCAGCCTCGGGACAGTAGGGGAGCAGTACTTC. The variable domain in full, with the rest retrieved from reference TRBV11-3 and TRBJ2-7, is EAGVVQSPRYKIIEKKQPVAFWCNPISGHNTLYWYLQNLGQGPELLIRYENEEAVDDSQLPKDRFSAERLKGVDSTLKIQPAELGDSAVYLCASSLGTVGEQYFGPGTRLTVT.